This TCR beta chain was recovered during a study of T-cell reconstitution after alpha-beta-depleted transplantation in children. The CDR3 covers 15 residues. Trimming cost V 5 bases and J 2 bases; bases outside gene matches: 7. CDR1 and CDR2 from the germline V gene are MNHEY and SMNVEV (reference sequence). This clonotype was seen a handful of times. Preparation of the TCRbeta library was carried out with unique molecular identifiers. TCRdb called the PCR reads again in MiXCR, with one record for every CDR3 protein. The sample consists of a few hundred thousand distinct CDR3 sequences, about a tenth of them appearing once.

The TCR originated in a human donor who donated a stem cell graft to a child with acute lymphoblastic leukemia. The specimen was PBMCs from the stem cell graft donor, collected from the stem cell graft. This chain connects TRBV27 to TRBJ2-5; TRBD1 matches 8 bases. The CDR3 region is CASSPSGGFQETQYF. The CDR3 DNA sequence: TGTGCCAGCAGTCCTTCAGGGGGCTTTCAAGAGACCCAGTACTTC.